The next 32 T cell receptor beta chains were all read from a single sample in a study of beta chain features in type 1 diabetes. Findings and limits, study-wide: Among patients with Type 1 diabetes, TCRB CDR3s were moderately but significantly shorter in every one of the four CD4+ subsets.

Their cognate antigens are unknown. Isolated RNA was reverse transcribed in full, so expressed TCRB transcripts were sequenced. TCRdb's table, derived via immunoSEQ multiplex PCR, lists solely in-frame clones and lacks some. The table lists around 340,000 clones, about a tenth of them singletons. The sample comprised central memory CD4+ T cells from blood. The receptors stem from a man between 25 and 39 years old with type 1 diabetes.

This clone turned up a few times. This chain links TRBV7-9 with TRBJ1-1; 9 nucleotides agree with TRBD1. Germline V CDR1 and CDR2: SEHNR, FQNEAQ (reference sequence). Unmatched junction bases numbered 7, after V lost 1 base and J lost 4 bases. The CDR3 covers 16 residues. The CDR3 protein is CASSLEQGALGTEAFF. In DNA, the CDR3 is TGTGCCAGCAGCTTAGAACAGGGGGCTTTGGGCACTGAAGCTTTCTTT.

The chain is built from TRBV9 and TRBJ2-5; a weak D match, TRBD1 (5 bases). Trimming removed 3 bases at V and 1 base at J, with 10 bases between. Germline CDR1 SGDLS, CDR2 YYNGEE. The CDR3 runs 14 residues. The CDR3 DNA reads TGTGCCAGCAGCGCCCTGGGGCTCCAAGAGACCCAGTACTTC. Amino acids: CASSALGLQETQYF.

This clone was picked up a small number of times. The chain joins TRBV27 to TRBJ2-5; the D is unclear. This CDR3 has 12 amino acids. Trimming removed 3 bases at V and 4 bases at J, with 6 bases between. CDR1 and CDR2 (germline): MNHEY, SMNVEV (reference sequence). CDR3 coding DNA: TGTGCCAGCAGTTTCGGCGGAGAGACCCAGTACTTC. Amino acid sequence: CASSFGGETQYF.

The chain uses TRBV7-2 and TRBJ1-6, with no clear D. V was pared by 1 base and J by 6 bases, with 10 bases between. Germline CDR1 reads SGHTA; CDR2 reads FQGNSA. This CDR3 region has 15 residues. The CDR3 nucleotides are TGTGCCAGCAGCTTAGAGCCTCAGCTTAATTCACCCCTCCACTTT. Translated: CASSLEPQLNSPLHF.

The rearrangement links TRBV7-2 to TRBJ2-5; D is unclear. Trimming removed 2 bases from V and 5 bases from J, with 9 bases in between. The V gene's germline CDR1 is SGHTA and CDR2 FQGNSA. The CDR3 is 13 amino acids. CDR3 coding DNA: TGTGCCAGCAGCTTAAGTGTGTGGGAGACCCAGTACTTC. Translated, it gives CASSLSVWETQYF.

This clone was counted a few times. Here the CDR3 reads CAWSVGGLVGETQYF. In DNA, the CDR3 is TGTGCCTGGAGTGTGGGTGGACTAGTTGGGGAGACCCAGTACTTC. The V gene is TRBV30, the J gene TRBJ2-5; 7 nucleotides agree with TRBD2. V lost 0 bases, J lost 5 bases, and 9 bases stayed unmatched. CDR1 is GTSNPN and CDR2 is SVGIG in the germline V gene (reference sequence). The CDR3 extends over 15 amino acids.

The gene calls are TRBV11-2 and TRBJ2-7; D may be TRBD2 (6 bases). V was pared by 4 bases and J by 7 bases, with 14 bases between. This CDR3 comprises 13 residues. The germline V gene has CDR1 SGHAT and CDR2 FQNNGV. CDR3 in DNA: TGTGCCAGCAGCTACGTCCTGGCGGGGGAGCAGTACTTC. Amino acids: CASSYVLAGEQYF.

The CDR3 here is CASRLAGGRTYEQYF. The CDR3 nucleotides are TGTGCCAGCCGACTAGCGGGGGGCCGAACCTACGAGCAGTACTTC. The rearrangement links TRBV2 to TRBJ2-7; 13 positions match TRBD2. Trimming at V came to 8 bases and at J to 2 bases, leaving 6 bases not matched to a gene. Germline V gives CDR1 SNHLY, CDR2 FYNNEI. The CDR3 runs 15 residues.

Here the CDR3 DNA reads TGTGCCAGTAGTATGAGTCTTCAATCCCAAGAGACCCAGTACTTC. This gives the protein CASSMSLQSQETQYF. This rearrangement joins TRBV19 to TRBJ2-5; D is unclear. CDR3 length: 15 amino acids. Germline CDR1 and CDR2: LNHDA and SQIVND (reference sequence). The V gene lost 3 bases and the J gene lost 1 base, with 12 bases spanning the gap. The variable domain in full, completed from reference TRBV19 and TRBJ2-5, reads DGGITQSPKYLFRKEGQNVTLSCEQNLNHDAMYWYRQDPGQGLRLIYYSQIVNDFQKGDIAEGYSVSREKKESFPLTVTSAQKNPTAFYLCASSMSLQSQETQYFGPGTRLLVL.

This clone has just a few counts. V usage is TRBV7-2 and J usage is TRBJ1-1; TRBD1 is a possible D gene (6 bases). V was clipped by 5 bases and J by 1 base, with 11 bases between them. The CDR3 runs to 14 residues. Germline lookup yields CDR1 SGHTA and CDR2 FQGNSA. The CDR3 reads CASSARTENTEAFF. CDR3 DNA sequence: TGTGCCAGCAGCGCCCGGACAGAGAACACTGAAGCTTTCTTT.

The sample holds a few counts of this clone. This rearrangement joins TRBV7-9 to TRBJ2-3, with D maybe TRBD1 (6 bases). V dropped 1 base and J dropped 9 bases, with 14 bases sitting between them. Germline-derived CDR1 and CDR2 are SEHNR and FQNEAQ (reference sequence). This CDR3 contains 14 residues. The CDR3 nucleotides are TGTGCCAGCAGCTTAGGCCCGACAGGTCCCACGCAGTATTTT. Translated, it gives CASSLGPTGPTQYF.

This clone was counted a few times. The rearrangement links TRBV7-2 to TRBJ2-3, with D tentatively TRBD2 (7 bases). With 1 base removed from V and 4 bases from J, the gap between germline ends came to 12 bases. The CDR3 covers 15 residues. Per the germline V gene, CDR1 is SGHTA and CDR2 is FQGNSA. The CDR3 reads CASSLDGGRADTQYF. In DNA form, the CDR3 reads TGTGCCAGCAGCTTAGACGGGGGGCGGGCAGATACGCAGTATTTT.

This clone was detected only a few times. The rearrangement uses TRBV29-1 and TRBJ2-3; 7 nucleotides line up with TRBD2. There are 15 residues in the CDR3. V was pared by 3 bases and J by 4 bases, with 10 bases of the junction left unmatched. Germline values: CDR1 SQVTM, CDR2 ANQGSEA. CDR3 amino acids: CSVEGSRGSADTQYF. The DNA of the CDR3 is TGCAGCGTTGAGGGCTCGCGGGGGAGCGCAGATACGCAGTATTTT.

The gene calls are TRBV9 and TRBJ1-1, with no clear D. V lost 5 bases and J 5 bases, leaving 16 bases between the germline ends. CDR3 size: 14 residues. Germline V gives CDR1 SGDLS, CDR2 YYNGEE. The CDR3 spells CASSVIELRTEAFF. The CDR3 nucleotides are TGTGCCAGCAGTGTGATAGAGTTGAGGACTGAAGCTTTCTTT.

This clone occurred a few times. V and J are TRBV18 and TRBJ2-2, with 8 bases identical to TRBD1. The CDR3 length is 14 residues. With V trimmed by 5 bases and J by 7 bases, 6 bases remained unmatched. The V gene's germline CDR1 is KGHSH and CDR2 LQKENI. DNA for the CDR3: TGTGCCAGCTCAGCCCAGGGGGCCGACGGGGAGCTGTTTTTT. Translation gives CASSAQGADGELFF.

This clone has more than one count but fewer than ten. The V gene is TRBV25-1, the J gene TRBJ2-1, with 10 bases matching TRBD2. The V segment lost 8 bases and the J segment 6 bases; nucleotides outside the gene matches: 10. Germline V CDR1 and CDR2: MGHDK, SYGVNS. The CDR3 has 15 amino acids. CDR3 protein: CASASLAGVGNEQFF. The CDR3 coding sequence is TGTGCCAGCGCCTCCCTAGCGGGGGTTGGCAATGAGCAGTTCTTC.

This clone turned up a few times. The rearrangement joins TRBV29-1 to TRBJ2-5, with D possibly TRBD2 on 5 matching bases. The CDR3 sequence is 15 residues long. The V end lost 7 bases, the J end lost 5 bases, and 23 bases lay between the germline ends. Germline CDR1 and CDR2: SQVTM and ANQGSEA. The CDR3 DNA reads TGCAGCGCTTGGGGAGCCGGGATAAGTTTCGAGACCCAGTACTTC. This sequence encodes CSAWGAGISFETQYF.

The V call is TRBV29-1, the J call TRBJ2-5; 7 bases are shared with TRBD1. Germline V gives CDR1 SQVTM, CDR2 ANQGSEA. The CDR3 has 13 amino acids. The V gene end was trimmed by 5 bases and the J gene end by 5 bases; junction bases not matched to a gene: 8. The CDR3 DNA sequence: TGCAGCGTTTCAACAGGGGAGATGGAGACCCAGTACTTC. This sequence encodes CSVSTGEMETQYF.

This clone came up a few times. The gene calls are TRBV30 and TRBJ2-5; D gene uncertain. The CDR3 consists of 13 residues. The V gene lost 0 bases and the J gene lost 5 bases, with 10 bases spanning the gap. Germline V gene data show CDR1 as GTSNPN and CDR2 as SVGIG (reference sequence). CDR3 bases: TGTGCCTGGAGTGTAAGAGTTGTGGAGACCCAGTACTTC. The encoded protein is CAWSVRVVETQYF.

There are a few counts of this clone. The rearrangement uses TRBV7-2 and TRBJ1-2; TRBD1 matches at 8 bases. The CDR3 is 12 amino acids. The germline V gene encodes CDR1 SGHTA and CDR2 FQGNSA. V gave up 8 bases and J gave up 7 bases; unmatched junction bases: 6. DNA of the CDR3: TGTGCCAGCGCGCAGGGGGCGTCTGGCTACACCTTC. Its translation: CASAQGASGYTF.

The chain recombines TRBV7-9 with TRBJ2-7; 7 nucleotides align to TRBD1. Trimming cost V 5 bases and J 5 bases; bases outside gene matches: 9. The CDR3 covers 14 residues. Germline V gene data show CDR1 as SEHNR and CDR2 as FQNEAQ (reference sequence). CDR3 in DNA: TGTGCCAGCAGCCTTAGCAGGGGGTCCAACGAGCAGTACTTC. Its protein product is CASSLSRGSNEQYF.

The J gene is TRBJ2-1, the V gene TRBV2; 8 bases fit TRBD1. The CDR3 sequence is 13 residues long. Per the germline V gene, CDR1 is SNHLY and CDR2 is FYNNEI. V lost 8 bases to trimming and J lost 2 bases; unmatched junction nucleotides: 2. CDR3 in DNA: TGTGCCAGCGGACAGGGTCCCTACAATGAGCAGTTCTTC. Its translation: CASGQGPYNEQFF.

A few counts support this clone. The V and J genes are TRBV19 and TRBJ1-1, with D possibly TRBD1 on 6 matching bases. Germline V gives CDR1 LNHDA, CDR2 SQIVND (reference sequence). The CDR3 is 13 residues long. V lost 5 bases, J lost 5 bases, and 12 bases lay in between. CDR3 amino acids: CASSVDRRTEAFF. CDR3 DNA: TGTGCCAGTAGTGTGGACAGAAGAACTGAAGCTTTCTTT.

This clone was counted only a few times. This rearrangement joins TRBV5-1 to TRBJ2-5, with TRBD2 as a possible D gene (5 bases). Germline assignment: CDR1 SGHRS and CDR2 YFSETQ. Trimming left V 0 bases short and J 2 bases short, with 11 bases between. There are 15 residues in the CDR3. CDR3 sequence reads: CASSLEAGTQETQYF. The CDR3 bases are TGCGCCAGCAGCTTGGAGGCGGGTACTCAAGAGACCCAGTACTTC.

The rearrangement joins TRBV27 to TRBJ1-6; 8 nucleotides agree with TRBD1. Germline CDR1 is MNHEY and CDR2 is SMNVEV (reference sequence). The CDR3 sequence is 16 residues long. The ends lost 5 bases at V and 8 bases at J; junction bases unmatched: 11. The CDR3 DNA reads TGTGCCAGCAGTCATGGACAGGGAAGGTTGGATTCACCCCTCCACTTT. Amino acid sequence: CASSHGQGRLDSPLHF.

The chain has TRBV7-2 and TRBJ2-5; TRBD2 matches at 11 bases. The CDR3 contains 16 residues. The germline gives CDR1 SGHTA, CDR2 FQGNSA. V shed 3 bases, J shed 5 bases, and the junction held 8 bases outside the gene matches. The CDR3 protein is CASSFSGGAGLETQYF. Written as DNA, the CDR3 is TGTGCCAGCAGCTTTAGCGGGGGGGCCGGTCTGGAGACCCAGTACTTC.

This clone came up a few times. The V call is TRBV13, the J call TRBJ2-3; 11 bases fit TRBD2. This CDR3 contains 20 residues. J lost 3 bases, V lost 6 bases, and 20 bases had no gene match. Germline CDR1 PRHDT, CDR2 FYEKMQ (reference sequence). The CDR3 DNA follows: TGTGCCAGCAGTTTCCCCGTAGCGGGGGGGCCGGGGAGCGCTACAGATACGCAGTATTTT. This translates into CASSFPVAGGPGSATDTQYF.

The chain employs TRBV6-6 and TRBJ2-7; D gene ambiguous. The ends were cut back, 6 bases at V and 2 bases at J, with 17 bases in the middle. This CDR3 contains 15 residues. The germline gives CDR1 MNHNY, CDR2 SVGAGI (reference sequence). The CDR3, as DNA: TGTGCCAGCAGCCGCCACGATGGGCTCCCCTACGAGCAGTACTTC. It translates to CASSRHDGLPYEQYF.

The chain recombines TRBV9 with TRBJ1-1; D is perhaps TRBD1 (6 bases). V was shortened by 6 bases and J by 1 base, with 10 bases between the two germline ends. Germline V gives CDR1 SGDLS, CDR2 YYNGEE. The CDR3 runs to 13 residues. The DNA for the CDR3 is TGTGCCAGCAAGGGACACGCGAACACTGAAGCTTTCTTT. This translates into CASKGHANTEAFF.

Only a few counts were recorded for this clone. The CDR3 is CASSRLAGGGPNNEQFF. The CDR3 DNA is TGTGCCAGCTCCCGCTTGGCCGGCGGGGGGCCGAACAATGAGCAGTTCTTC. The chain couples TRBV7-9 to TRBJ2-1; 8 bases align to TRBD2. Germline trimming cut 8 bases from V and 5 bases from J; bases unmatched to any gene: 17. The CDR3 has 17 residues. CDR1 is SEHNR, CDR2 FQNEAQ, per germline (reference sequence).

This clone occurred a few times. The V and J genes are TRBV2 and TRBJ2-2, with D hard to call. V gave up 4 bases and J gave up 6 bases, with 9 bases separating them. This CDR3 region has 13 residues. CDR1 and CDR2 from the germline V gene are SNHLY and FYNNEI. CDR3 sequence: CASSGYAAGELFF. CDR3 sequence (DNA): TGTGCCAGCAGTGGGTACGCGGCCGGGGAGCTGTTTTTT.

The chain carries TRBV5-1 and TRBJ2-4; 9 positions agree with TRBD2. The CDR3 loop spans 17 amino acids. CDR1 and CDR2 (germline): SGHRS, YFSETQ. Trimming cost V 1 base and J 8 bases; bases outside gene matches: 13. The CDR3 DNA sequence: TGCGCCAGCAGCTTGTCGCTAGCGGGGCCTGGGGAGGACATTCAGTACTTC. It specifies CASSLSLAGPGEDIQYF.